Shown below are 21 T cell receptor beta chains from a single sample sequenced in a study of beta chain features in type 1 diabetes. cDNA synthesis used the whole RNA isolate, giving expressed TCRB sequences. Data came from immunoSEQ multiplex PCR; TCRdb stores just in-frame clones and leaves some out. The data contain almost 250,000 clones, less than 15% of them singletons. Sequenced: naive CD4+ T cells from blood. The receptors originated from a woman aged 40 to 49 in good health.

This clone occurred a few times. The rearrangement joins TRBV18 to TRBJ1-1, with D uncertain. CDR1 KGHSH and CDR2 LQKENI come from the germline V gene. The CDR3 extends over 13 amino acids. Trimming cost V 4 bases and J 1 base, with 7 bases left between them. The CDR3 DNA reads TGTGCCAGCTCACTCCAGGCGAACACTGAAGCTTTCTTT. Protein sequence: CASSLQANTEAFF.

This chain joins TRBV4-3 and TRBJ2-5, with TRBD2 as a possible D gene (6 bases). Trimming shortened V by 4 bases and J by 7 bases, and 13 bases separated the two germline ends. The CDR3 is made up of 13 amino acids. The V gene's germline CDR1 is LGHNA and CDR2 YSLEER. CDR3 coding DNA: TGCGCCAGCAGCCCCACGGGGGTGGGGACCCAGTACTTC. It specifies CASSPTGVGTQYF.

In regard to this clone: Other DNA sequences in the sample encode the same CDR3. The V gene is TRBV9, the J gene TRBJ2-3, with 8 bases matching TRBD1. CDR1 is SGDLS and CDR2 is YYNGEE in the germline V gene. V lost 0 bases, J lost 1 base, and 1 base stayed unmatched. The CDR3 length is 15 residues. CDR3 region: CASSVVGQGTDTQYF. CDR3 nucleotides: TGTGCCAGCAGCGTAGTGGGACAGGGCACAGATACGCAGTATTTT.

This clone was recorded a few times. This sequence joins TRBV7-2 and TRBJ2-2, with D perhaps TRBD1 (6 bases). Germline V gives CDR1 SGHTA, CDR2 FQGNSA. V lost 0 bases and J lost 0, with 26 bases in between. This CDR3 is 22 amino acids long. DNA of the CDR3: TGTGCCAGCAGCTTAGCGGAAGGTGCCCTATGGGGACACCAGACGAACACCGGGGAGCTGTTTTTT. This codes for CASSLAEGALWGHQTNTGELFF.

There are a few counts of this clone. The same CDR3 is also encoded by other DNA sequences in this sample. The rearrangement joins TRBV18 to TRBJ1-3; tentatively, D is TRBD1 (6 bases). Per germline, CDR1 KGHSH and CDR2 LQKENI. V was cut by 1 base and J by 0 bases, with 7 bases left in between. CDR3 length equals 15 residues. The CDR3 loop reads CASSPRDNSGNTIYF. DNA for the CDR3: TGTGCCAGCTCACCACGGGACAACTCTGGAAACACCATATATTTT.

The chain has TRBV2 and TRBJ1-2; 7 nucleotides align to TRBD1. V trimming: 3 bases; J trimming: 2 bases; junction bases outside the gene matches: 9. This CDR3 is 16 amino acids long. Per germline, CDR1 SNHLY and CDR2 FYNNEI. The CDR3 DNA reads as TGTGCCAGCAGTGATTTGGAGGACAGGACAAACTATGGCTACACCTTC. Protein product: CASSDLEDRTNYGYTF.

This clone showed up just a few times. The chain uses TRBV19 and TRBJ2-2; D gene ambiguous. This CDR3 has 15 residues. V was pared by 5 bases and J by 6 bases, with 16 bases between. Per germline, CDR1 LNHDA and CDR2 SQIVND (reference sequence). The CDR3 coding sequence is TGTGCCAGTAGTGCCAAACAGTTTTCCCCCGGGGAGCTGTTTTTT. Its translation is CASSAKQFSPGELFF.

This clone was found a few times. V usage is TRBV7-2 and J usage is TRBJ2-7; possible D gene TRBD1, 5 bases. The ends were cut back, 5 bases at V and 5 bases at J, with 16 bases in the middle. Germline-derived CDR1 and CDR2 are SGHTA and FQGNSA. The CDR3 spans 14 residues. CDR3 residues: CASSHAGRANEQYF. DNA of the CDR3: TGTGCCAGCAGCCACGCAGGCAGGGCCAACGAGCAGTACTTC. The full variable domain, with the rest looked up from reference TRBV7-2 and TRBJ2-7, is GAGVSQSPSNKVTEKGKDVELRCDPISGHTALYWYRQSLGQGLEFLIYFQGNSAPDKSGLPSDRFSAERTGGSVSTLTIQRTQQEDSAVYLCASSHAGRANEQYFGPGTRLTVT.

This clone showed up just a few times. The CDR3 DNA reads TGTGCCAGCTCACAAAGTCAGACTAGCGGGCTTACCTACGAGCAGTACTTC. Translation: CASSQSQTSGLTYEQYF. This rearrangement joins TRBV18 to TRBJ2-7, with TRBD2 identical over 10 bases. V trimming: 4 bases; J trimming: 2 bases; junction bases outside the gene matches: 11. The length of the CDR3 is 17 residues. Germline values: CDR1 KGHSH, CDR2 LQKENI.

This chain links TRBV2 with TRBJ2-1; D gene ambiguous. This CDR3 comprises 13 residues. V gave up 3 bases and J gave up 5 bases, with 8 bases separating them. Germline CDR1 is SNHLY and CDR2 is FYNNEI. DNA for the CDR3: TGTGCCAGCAGTGAGGGCCGTGACAATGAGCAGTTCTTC. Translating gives CASSEGRDNEQFF.

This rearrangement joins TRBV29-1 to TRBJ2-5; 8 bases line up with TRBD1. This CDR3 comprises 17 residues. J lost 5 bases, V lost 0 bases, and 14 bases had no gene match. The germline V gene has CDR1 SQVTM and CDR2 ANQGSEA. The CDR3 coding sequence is TGCAGCGTTGAAGATGGGGGCAGGGGGCGCTGGCAGGAGACCCAGTACTTC. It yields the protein CSVEDGGRGRWQETQYF.

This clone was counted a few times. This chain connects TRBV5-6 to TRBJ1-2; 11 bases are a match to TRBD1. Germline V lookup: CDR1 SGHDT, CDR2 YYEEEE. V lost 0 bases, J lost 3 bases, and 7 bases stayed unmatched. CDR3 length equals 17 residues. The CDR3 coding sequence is TGTGCCAGCAGCTTGGCCGGGGACAGGGGGGGTGACTATGGCTACACCTTC. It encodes CASSLAGDRGGDYGYTF. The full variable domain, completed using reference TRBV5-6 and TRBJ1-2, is DAGVTQSPTHLIKTRGQQVTLRCSPKSGHDTVSWYQQALGQGPQFIFQYYEEEERQRGNFPDRFSGHQFPNYSSELNVNALLLGDSALYLCASSLAGDRGGDYGYTFGSGTRLTVV.

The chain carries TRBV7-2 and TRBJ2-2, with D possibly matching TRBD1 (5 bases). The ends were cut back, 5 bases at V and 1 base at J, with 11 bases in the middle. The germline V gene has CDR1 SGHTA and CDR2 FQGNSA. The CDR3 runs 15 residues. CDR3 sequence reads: CASSPYRMNTGELFF. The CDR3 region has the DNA TGTGCCAGCAGCCCTTACAGGATGAACACCGGGGAGCTGTTTTTT.

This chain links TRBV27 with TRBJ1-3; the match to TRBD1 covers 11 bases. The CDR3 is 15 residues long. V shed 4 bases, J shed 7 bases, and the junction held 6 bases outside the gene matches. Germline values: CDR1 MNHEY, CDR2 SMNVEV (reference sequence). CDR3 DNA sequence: TGTGCCAGCAGTTCCCCGGGACAGGGGGGCAACACCATATATTTT. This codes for CASSSPGQGGNTIYF.

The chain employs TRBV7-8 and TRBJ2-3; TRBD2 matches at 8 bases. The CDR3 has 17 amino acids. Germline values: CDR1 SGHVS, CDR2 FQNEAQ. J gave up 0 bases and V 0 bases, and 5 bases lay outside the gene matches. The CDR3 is CASSLARRGASTDTQYF. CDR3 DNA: TGTGCCAGCAGCTTAGCGCGGCGGGGGGCAAGCACAGATACGCAGTATTTT.

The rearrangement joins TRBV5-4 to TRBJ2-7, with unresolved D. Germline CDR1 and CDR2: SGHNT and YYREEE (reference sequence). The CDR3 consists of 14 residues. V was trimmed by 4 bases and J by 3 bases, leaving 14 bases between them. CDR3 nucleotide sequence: TGTGCCAGCAGCGCCTCTGGCGGCCACTACGAGCAGTACTTC. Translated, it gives CASSASGGHYEQYF. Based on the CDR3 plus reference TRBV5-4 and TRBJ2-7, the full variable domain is ETGVTQSPTHLIKTRGQQVTLRCSSQSGHNTVSWYQQALGQGPQFIFQYYREEENGRGNFPPRFSGLQFPNYSSELNVNALELDDSALYLCASSASGGHYEQYFGPGTRLTVT.

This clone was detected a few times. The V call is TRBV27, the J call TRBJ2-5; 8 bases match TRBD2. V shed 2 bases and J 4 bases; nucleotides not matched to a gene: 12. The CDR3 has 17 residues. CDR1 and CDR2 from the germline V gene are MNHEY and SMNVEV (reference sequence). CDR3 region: CASSLGAGGPPGETQYF. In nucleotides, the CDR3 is TGTGCCAGCAGTTTAGGCGCGGGGGGACCACCTGGAGAGACCCAGTACTTC.

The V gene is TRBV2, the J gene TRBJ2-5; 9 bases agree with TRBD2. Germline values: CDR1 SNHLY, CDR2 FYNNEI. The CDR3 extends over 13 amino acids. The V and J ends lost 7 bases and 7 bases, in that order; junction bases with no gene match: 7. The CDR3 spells CASTAGGHGTQYF. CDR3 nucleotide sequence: TGTGCCAGCACCGCGGGGGGGCATGGGACCCAGTACTTC.

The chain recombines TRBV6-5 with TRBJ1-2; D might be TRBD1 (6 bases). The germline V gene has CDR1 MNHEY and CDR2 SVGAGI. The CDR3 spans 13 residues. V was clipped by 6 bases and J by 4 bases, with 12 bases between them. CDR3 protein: CASSRTVSYGYTF. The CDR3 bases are TGTGCCAGCAGCCGGACAGTTTCCTATGGCTACACCTTC.

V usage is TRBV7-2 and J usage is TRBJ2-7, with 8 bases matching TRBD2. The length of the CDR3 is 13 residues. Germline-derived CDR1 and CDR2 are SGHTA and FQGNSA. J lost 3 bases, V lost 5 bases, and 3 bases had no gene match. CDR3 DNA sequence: TGTGCCAGCAGCCCCGCGGGGGGCTACGAGCAGTACTTC. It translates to CASSPAGGYEQYF.

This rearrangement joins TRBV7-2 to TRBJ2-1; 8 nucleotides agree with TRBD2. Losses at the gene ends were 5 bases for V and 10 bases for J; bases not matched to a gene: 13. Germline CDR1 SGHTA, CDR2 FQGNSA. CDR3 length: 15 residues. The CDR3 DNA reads TGTGCCAGCAGCACCATACCGGGGGGGGGCGGAGAGCAGTTCTTC. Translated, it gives CASSTIPGGGGEQFF.